This TCR beta chain is drawn from a study of blood T cell repertoires in COVID-19. Study background: Whether acute or convalescent, the COVID-19 samples came from the United States, Italy and Spain. PBMCs, B-cell-depleted T cells, or T cells were the source of the cDNA or gDNA that made up the material.

In the study's own analysis: Amplification with reference gene primers provided the estimates of nucleated cell counts. Here immunoSEQ multiplex PCR was the method, and the copy in TCRdb shows in-frame clones only, minus some. That table is the source of V, J and clone size, and D and trimming were worked out from the DNA. This repertoire shows around 150,000 clones, approximately 85% found once; its top ten account for about 3.7%. Living in 24 US areas, the participants were between roughly 18 and 90 years of age. CDR3 size: 13 residues. The germline V and J ends were trimmed by 4 bases and 8 bases, with 14 bases remaining between them. Germline assignment: CDR1 MNHEY and CDR2 SMNVEV (reference sequence).

The rearrangement joins TRBV27 to TRBJ1-2; unclear D gene. The specimen sequenced was PBMCs or T cells enriched from blood (not recorded which). The clonotype comes from a woman aged 45-65 years with acute COVID-19. The CDR3 DNA reads as TGTGCCAGCAGTTACACAGCTTCGTCCGGCTACACCTTC. This encodes CASSYTASSGYTF.